A selection of T cell receptor beta chains follows, all from one sample in a study of cytomegalovirus exposure and HLA in healthy donors. Data came from immunoSEQ multiplex PCR; TCRdb stores just in-frame clones and leaves some out. The data show 150,000 or so clones, 75% to 80% seen once. The sequenced sample was PBMCs. Every receptor here comes from a female donor in good health and CMV-seronegative. Both conserved end residues are part of each CDR3. The order of the fields is CDR3 DNA, CDR3 protein, D gene, V gene, clone size, J gene. A D gene is named only where the DNA matches it firmly. Expanded clones get a size class; other rows say once, few or many, or leave the size out.

TGCGCCAGCAGCGATGAGGGAGAGACCCAGTACTTC CASSDEGETQYF NA TRBV5-1 NA TRBJ2-5
TGTGCCAGTCAATTTTCTTTCGACTCTACCGGGGCTTTCTTT CASQFSFDSTGAFF NA TRBV19 NA TRBJ1-1
TGTGCCAGCAGCCCACCACTTGATGCCTACGAGCAGTACTTC CASSPPLDAYEQYF NA TRBV28 NA TRBJ2-7
TGTGCCAGCAGTCTAACCGGGACAGGGTCGTATGAGCAGTTCTTC CASSLTGTGSYEQFF TRBD1 TRBV28 NA TRBJ2-1
TGTGCCAGCAGTGAGCCCTCAGGGGTTGCTGGTCAGCCCCAGCATTTT CASSEPSGVAGQPQHF NA TRBV6-1 few TRBJ1-5
TGTGCCACCAGTCGAGCCCGGGACTTCTACGAGCAGTACTTC CATSRARDFYEQYF NA TRBV15 NA TRBJ2-7
TGTGCCAGCCAAGACTCATCGGGGTATGGCTACACCTTC CASQDSSGYGYTF NA TRBV6-6 few TRBJ1-2
TGCGCCAGCAGCTTGGGTTCCGGGACAGGGGTCTACGAGCAGTACTTC CASSLGSGTGVYEQYF TRBD1 TRBV5-1 NA TRBJ2-7
TGCGCCAGCAGCCAACCGGGACATTCGAACACTGAAGCTTTCTTT CASSQPGHSNTEAFF NA TRBV4-1 NA TRBJ1-1
TGTGCCAGTAGTATCCCCCGACAAACTCAGAACACTGAAGCTTTCTTT CASSIPRQTQNTEAFF NA TRBV19 NA TRBJ1-1
TGTGCCAGCAGTGATGAGGGCTGGAAAGCTTTCTTT CASSDEGWKAFF NA TRBV2 few TRBJ1-1
TGTGCCACCAGCAGAGAATACAGGGGGCCTAATGAAAAACTGTTTTTT CATSREYRGPNEKLFF TRBD1 TRBV15 NA TRBJ1-4
TGTGCCAGCAGCTTTCCGGGACAGGGCTATTACGAGCAGTACTTC CASSFPGQGYYEQYF TRBD1 TRBV14 NA TRBJ2-7
TGTTCCAGCAGCCCACTCGAGTGGACAGGGACGAACACTGAAGCTTTCTTT CSSSPLEWTGTNTEAFF TRBD1 TRBV7-9 NA TRBJ1-1
TGTGCCAGTAGTATAGATCGTACAGGGTTGAACACTGAAGCTTTCTTT CASSIDRTGLNTEAFF NA TRBV19 once TRBJ1-1
TGTGCCACCAGCAGAGATCGGGCAGGGTCCGGCTCTGGGGCCAACGTCCTGACTTTC CATSRDRAGSGSGANVLTF NA TRBV15 NA TRBJ2-6
TGTGCCAGCAGCCACCAACCGGGGTGGGCCGGGGAGCTGTTTTTT CASSHQPGWAGELFF NA TRBV6-5 NA TRBJ2-2
TGTGCCAGAAGCCCCATAGACTACGAGCAGTACTTC CARSPIDYEQYF NA TRBV7-5 NA TRBJ2-7
TGTGCCAGCAGTCCCGGACAGGGGCGCAGAGTCGGGGAGCTGTTTTTT CASSPGQGRRVGELFF TRBD1 TRBV27 NA TRBJ2-2
TGTGCCAGCAGCGAAAACAGGGGAGGGCAGTACTTC CASSENRGGQYF NA TRBV5-5 few TRBJ2-7
TGTGCCAGCAGCTTAGGCTCAGGGGATGAAGCTTTCTTT CASSLGSGDEAFF NA TRBV7-9 NA TRBJ1-1
TGTGCCAGCAGCTTAAGTTCCGTAGCGCGTGAAGCTTTCTTT CASSLSSVAREAFF NA TRBV7-8 NA TRBJ1-1
TGTGCCAGCAGCCGTTCTAGCGGGAGGGAAGGAGAGACCCAGTACTTC CASSRSSGREGETQYF TRBD2 TRBV5-4 NA TRBJ2-5
TGCGCCAGCAGCTTGGTTTGGGGGGCAGATACGCAGTATTTT CASSLVWGADTQYF NA TRBV5-1 NA TRBJ2-3
TGTGCCATCAGTGGACCAGGGGGTGGCTACACCTTC CAISGPGGGYTF TRBD1 TRBV10-3 few TRBJ1-2